These 20 T cell receptor beta chains were all obtained from the same sample, sequenced in a study of CD8 T cells in ankylosing spondylitis. TCRdb ran MiXCR on the 5' RACE reads and lists one entry per CDR3 protein. The data contain 200,000 to 250,000 distinct CDR3 sequences, 32% of them seen just once; the ten biggest clones take up around 4%. What was sequenced was blood, either unsorted or a sorted T cell fraction (not recorded which). Receptors were obtained from a male donor with ankylosing spondylitis or in good health (not recorded which).

The chain carries TRBV5-1 and TRBJ2-1, with 10 bases aligning to TRBD2. This CDR3 has 17 residues. Germline loops: CDR1 SGHRS, CDR2 YFSETQ. The junction had 14 bases not matched to a gene; V was cut back by 4 bases and J by 7 bases. The CDR3 region has the DNA TGCGCCAGCAGCCCCCTGGTACTAGCGGGGAGTCCTAATGAGCAGTTCTTC. Amino acid sequence: CASSPLVLAGSPNEQFF.

This clonotype was detected many times. V and J are TRBV6-1 and TRBJ1-2, with D tentatively TRBD1 (6 bases). The length of the CDR3 is 13 residues. Germline CDR1 reads MNHNS; CDR2 reads SASEGT. V was pared by 5 bases and J by 4 bases, with 11 bases between. The CDR3 here is CASSPTGTYGYTF. The CDR3 DNA reads as TGTGCCAGCAGTCCTACAGGGACCTATGGCTACACCTTC.

The chain uses TRBV20-1 and TRBJ2-7; D is perhaps TRBD1 (6 bases). This CDR3 has 16 residues. The V and J ends lost 0 bases and 0 bases respectively, with 15 bases between them. CDR1 and CDR2 (germline): DFQATT, SNEGSKA (reference sequence). The CDR3 here is CSARDILTGTSYEQYF. In DNA, the CDR3 is TGCAGTGCTAGAGATATCCTGACAGGTACCTCCTACGAGCAGTACTTC.

This clonotype was seen repeatedly, ten times or more. The chain is built from TRBV20-1 and TRBJ2-3; D remains ambiguous. Looked up from germline, CDR1 is DFQATT and CDR2 is SNEGSKA (reference sequence). The CDR3 is made up of 14 amino acids. The V end was cut by 7 bases, the J end by 2 bases, with 16 bases between. DNA of the CDR3: TGCAGTGTCCCGGGCGACGGATACACAGATACGCAGTATTTT. This encodes CSVPGDGYTDTQYF.

This chain uses TRBV5-1 with TRBJ2-1; 10 bases are shared with TRBD2. This CDR3 spans 15 amino acids. Germline V lookup: CDR1 SGHRS, CDR2 YFSETQ. V shed 3 bases and J 4 bases; nucleotides not matched to a gene: 4. CDR3 nucleotides: TGCGCCAGCAGCTCTGGACTAGCGGAGTACAATGAGCAGTTCTTC. It is translated as CASSSGLAEYNEQFF. Full variable domain (outside the CDR3, taken from reference TRBV5-1 and TRBJ2-1): KAGVTQTPRYLIKTRGQQVTLSCSPISGHRSVSWYQQTPGQGLQFLFEYFSETQRNKGNFPGRFSGRQFSNSRSEMNVSTLELGDSALYLCASSSGLAEYNEQFFGPGTRLTVL.

This clonotype was observed a handful of times. The V call is TRBV5-1, the J call TRBJ1-1; D not certain. Trimming took off 2 bases at V and 0 bases at J, with 11 bases between the two ends. CDR1 and CDR2 from the germline V gene are SGHRS and YFSETQ. The CDR3 runs to 15 residues. The DNA of the CDR3 is TGCGCCAGCAGCTTCAATGGAGAGTTGAACACTGAAGCTTTCTTT. Translating it yields CASSFNGELNTEAFF.

This clonotype appeared a few times. J is TRBJ1-6 and V is TRBV6-4, with D possibly matching TRBD1 (5 bases). Trimming left V 4 bases short and J 11 bases short, with 15 bases between. Germline V lookup: CDR1 MRHNA, CDR2 SNTAGT. The CDR3 runs 14 residues. The CDR3 region is CASSVGPGPTPLHF. The CDR3 DNA reads as TGTGCCAGCAGTGTCGGGCCAGGGCCCACACCCCTCCACTTT.

J is TRBJ2-1 and V is TRBV7-2; 8 positions agree with TRBD2. J lost 3 bases, V lost 3 bases, and 4 bases had no gene match. The CDR3 is made up of 15 amino acids. The germline CDR1 and CDR2 sequences are SGHTA and FQGNSA. The CDR3 region is CASSLDRGGYNEQFF. CDR3 coding DNA: TGTGCCAGCAGCTTGGACCGGGGGGGCTACAATGAGCAGTTCTTC.

V and J are TRBV27 and TRBJ2-5; unclear D gene. This CDR3 contains 13 residues. Trimming removed 6 bases at V and 5 bases at J, with 13 bases between. In germline, CDR1 is MNHEY, CDR2 SMNVEV (reference sequence). The CDR3: CASSPGPWETQYF. In nucleotides, the CDR3 is TGTGCCAGCAGCCCGGGTCCCTGGGAGACCCAGTACTTC.

This clonotype was seen only a few times. The chain couples TRBV11-2 to TRBJ2-2; D uncertain. This CDR3 is 11 amino acids long. Per the germline V gene, CDR1 is SGHAT and CDR2 is FQNNGV. V lost 3 bases and J lost 9, with 5 bases in between. Here the CDR3 DNA reads TGTGCCAGCAGCTTCGTCCGGGAGCTGTTTTTT. This encodes CASSFVRELFF.

This clonotype has a handful of counts. The J gene is TRBJ2-7, the V gene TRBV5-5; 7 bases fit TRBD2. The CDR3 covers 15 residues. The V gene's germline CDR1 is SGHKS and CDR2 YYEKEE (reference sequence). The V gene end was trimmed by 4 bases and the J gene end by 3 bases; junction bases not matched to a gene: 10. This CDR3 is CASSPWEGYFYEQYF. CDR3 sequence (DNA): TGTGCCAGCAGCCCCTGGGAGGGTTACTTCTACGAGCAGTACTTC.

The genes are TRBV20-1 and TRBJ2-5; 7 nucleotides line up with TRBD2. Germline V gene data show CDR1 as DFQATT and CDR2 as SNEGSKA (reference sequence). V shed 0 bases and J 1 base; nucleotides not matched to a gene: 11. CDR3 length: 17 residues. CDR3 sequence: CSARDWTKRGIQETQYF. The CDR3, as DNA: TGCAGTGCTAGAGATTGGACTAAGCGGGGTATCCAAGAGACCCAGTACTTC.

The chain couples TRBV5-1 to TRBJ1-5; D might be TRBD1 (5 bases). V was cut by 4 bases and J by 8 bases, with 16 bases left in between. From germline, CDR1 is SGHRS and CDR2 YFSETQ. The length of the CDR3 is 14 residues. CDR3 sequence reads: CASSEGTEGKPQHF. The CDR3 DNA reads as TGCGCCAGCAGCGAAGGGACGGAAGGCAAGCCCCAGCATTTT.

In this sample, this clonotype turned up a few times. V usage is TRBV12-3 or TRBV12-4 and J usage is TRBJ2-1; 10 nucleotides match TRBD2. V gave up 3 bases and J gave up 10 bases; unmatched junction bases: 9. The CDR3 sequence is 15 residues long. The chain's CDR3 is CASSFGGPLAGEQFF. The CDR3 DNA reads TGTGCCAGCAGTTTTGGCGGGCCACTAGCGGGGGAGCAGTTCTTC.

This clonotype was observed a handful of times. The V gene is TRBV6-5, the J gene TRBJ1-5, with TRBD1 matching 11 bases. Germline assignment: CDR1 MNHEY and CDR2 SVGAGI. V lost 4 bases and J lost 10; bases outside the gene matches: 3. The CDR3 is made up of 13 amino acids. CDR3 residues: CASSSGTGGPQHF. In DNA form, the CDR3 reads TGTGCCAGCAGTTCCGGGACAGGGGGTCCCCAGCATTTT.

This clonotype was picked up many times. The CDR3 DNA sequence: TGCAGTGCCCCATATCCGTCCTTGGGGGATGAGCAGTTCTTC. Its translation is CSAPYPSLGDEQFF. The chain recombines TRBV20-1 with TRBJ2-1, with D possibly being TRBD1 or TRBD2 (5 bases each). The length of the CDR3 is 14 residues. The germline V gene encodes CDR1 DFQATT and CDR2 SNEGSKA (reference sequence). V was cut by 6 bases and J by 8 bases, with 20 bases left in between.

The chain uses TRBV3-1 and TRBJ1-1; no clear D. This CDR3 is built from 15 residues. V lost 2 bases and J 7 bases, leaving 17 bases between the germline ends. The germline CDR1 and CDR2 sequences are LGHDT and YNNKEL (reference sequence). The CDR3 reads CASSQRNYVTSEAFF. The CDR3 nucleotides are TGTGCCAGCAGCCAACGAAACTACGTCACTAGTGAAGCTTTCTTT.

The table lists this clonotype with a few counts. The chain combines TRBV10-3 with TRBJ1-2; TRBD1 might be the D (5 bases). The germline V and J ends were trimmed by 7 bases and 4 bases, with 16 bases remaining between them. This CDR3 is 14 amino acids long. The V gene's germline CDR1 is ENHRY and CDR2 SYGVKD. DNA for the CDR3: TGTGCCATCAAAGGCGATTCAGGGAGCTATGGCTACACCTTC. Translating gives CAIKGDSGSYGYTF.

The chain has TRBV12-3 or TRBV12-4 and TRBJ2-4, with D possibly TRBD2 on 5 matching bases. This CDR3 is built from 12 residues. The V and J ends lost 4 bases and 15 bases respectively, with 16 bases between them. The CDR3 DNA sequence: TGTGCCAGCAGTTCTGAGTATAGCGAGGCGTACTTC. This codes for CASSSEYSEAYF.

For this clonotype: At one end the junction does not follow the germline gene, possibly because of a read error. V usage is TRBV20-1 and J usage is TRBJ1-2; TRBD1 might be the D (6 bases). The CDR3 spans 11 residues. CDR1 is DFQATT, CDR2 SNEGSKA, per germline (reference sequence). CDR3 region: CSASSPDSIFF. As DNA, the CDR3 is TGCAGTGCTAGTTCTCCGGACAGTATCTTCTTC.